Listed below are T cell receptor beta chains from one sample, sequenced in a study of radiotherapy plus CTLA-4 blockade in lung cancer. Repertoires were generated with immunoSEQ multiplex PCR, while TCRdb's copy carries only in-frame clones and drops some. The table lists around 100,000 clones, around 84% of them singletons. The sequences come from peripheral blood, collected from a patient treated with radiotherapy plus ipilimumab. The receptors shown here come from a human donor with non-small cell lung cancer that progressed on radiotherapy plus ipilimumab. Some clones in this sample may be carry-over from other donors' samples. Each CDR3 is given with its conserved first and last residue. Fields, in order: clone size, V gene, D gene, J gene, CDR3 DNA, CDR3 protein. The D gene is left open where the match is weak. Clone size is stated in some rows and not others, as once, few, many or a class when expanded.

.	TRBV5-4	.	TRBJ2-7	TGTGCCAGCAGCTTGTGGGGGGTTTCCGCCTACGAGCAGTACTTC	CASSLWGVSAYEQYF
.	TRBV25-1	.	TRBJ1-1	TGTGCCAGCAGTGTTAAAGGCACTGAAGCTTTCTTT	CASSVKGTEAFF
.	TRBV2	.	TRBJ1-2	TGTGCCAGCAGTGTCCAGGTTGGCTACACCTTC	CASSVQVGYTF
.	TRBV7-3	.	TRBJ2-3	TGTGCCAGCAGCTTGGTCGGGGGCCCCACAGATACGCAGTATTTT	CASSLVGGPTDTQYF
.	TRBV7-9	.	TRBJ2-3	TGTGCCAGCAGGTATACACAGAATACGCAGTATTTT	CASRYTQNTQYF
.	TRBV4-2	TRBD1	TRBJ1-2	TGTGCCAGCAGCCAAGTAACGGGACAGGGGGGCTATGGCTACACCTTC	CASSQVTGQGGYGYTF
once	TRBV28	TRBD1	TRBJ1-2	TGTGCCAGCAGTCGTACGGGACAGGGGGATAACTATGGCTACACCTTC	CASSRTGQGDNYGYTF
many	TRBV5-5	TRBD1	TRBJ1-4	TGTGCCAGCAGCTTGGAAGGGGGCTATGACGTAAAACTGTTTTTT	CASSLEGGYDVKLFF
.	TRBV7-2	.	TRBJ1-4	TGTGCCAGCAGCCGGAGCAGCCGACCAAATGAAAAACTGTTTTTT	CASSRSSRPNEKLFF
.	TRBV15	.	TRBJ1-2	TGTGCCACCAGCAGAGATAACCGCAGGGAGAATGGCTACACCTTC	CATSRDNRRENGYTF
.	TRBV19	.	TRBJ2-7	TGTGCCAGTACCCCGGGCAGGGGCGTCCTCTACGAGCAGTACTTC	CASTPGRGVLYEQYF
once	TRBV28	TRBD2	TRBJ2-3	TGTGCCACCGCGGAGGCTAGCGGGGGGGCAGATACGCAGTATTTT	CATAEASGGADTQYF
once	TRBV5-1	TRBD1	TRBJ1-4	TGCGCCAGCAGCTTAGGGACAGGTGGGAATGAAAAACTGTTTTTT	CASSLGTGGNEKLFF
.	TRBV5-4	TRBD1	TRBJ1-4	TGTGCCAGCAGCTCCCAGACAGGGGGAAATGAAAAACTGTTTTTT	CASSSQTGGNEKLFF
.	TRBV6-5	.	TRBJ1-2	TGTGCCAGCAGTTCCCAATATGACTATGGCTACACCTTC	CASSSQYDYGYTF
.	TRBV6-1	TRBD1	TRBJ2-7	TGTGCCAGCAAGGGGACAGGGGAAGGGGAGCAGTACTTC	CASKGTGEGEQYF